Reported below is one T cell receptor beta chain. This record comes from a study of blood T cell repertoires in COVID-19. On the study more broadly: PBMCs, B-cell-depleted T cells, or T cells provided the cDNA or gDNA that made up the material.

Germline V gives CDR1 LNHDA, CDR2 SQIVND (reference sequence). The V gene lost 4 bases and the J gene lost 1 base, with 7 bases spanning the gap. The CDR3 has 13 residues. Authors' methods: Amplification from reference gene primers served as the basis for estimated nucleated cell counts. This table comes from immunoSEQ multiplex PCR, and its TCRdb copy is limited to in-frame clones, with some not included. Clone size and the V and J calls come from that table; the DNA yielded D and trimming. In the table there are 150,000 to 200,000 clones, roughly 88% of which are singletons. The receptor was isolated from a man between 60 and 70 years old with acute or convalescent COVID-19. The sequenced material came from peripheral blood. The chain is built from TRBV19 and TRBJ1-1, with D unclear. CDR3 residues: CASSTRGNTEAFF. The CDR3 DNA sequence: TGTGCCAGTAGTACGCGGGGGAACACTGAAGCTTTCTTT.